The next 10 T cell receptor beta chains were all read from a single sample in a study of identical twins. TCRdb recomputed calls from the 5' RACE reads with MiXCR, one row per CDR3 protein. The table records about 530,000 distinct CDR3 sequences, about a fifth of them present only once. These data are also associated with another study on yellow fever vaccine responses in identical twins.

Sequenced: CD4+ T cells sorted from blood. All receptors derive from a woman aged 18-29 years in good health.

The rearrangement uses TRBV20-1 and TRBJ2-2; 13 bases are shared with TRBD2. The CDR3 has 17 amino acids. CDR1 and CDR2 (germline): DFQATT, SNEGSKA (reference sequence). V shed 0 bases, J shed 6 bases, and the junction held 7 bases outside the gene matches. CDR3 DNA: TGCAGTGCTAGAGACGCAACTAGCGGGAGGGCGGCCGGGGAGCTGTTTTTT. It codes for CSARDATSGRAAGELFF.

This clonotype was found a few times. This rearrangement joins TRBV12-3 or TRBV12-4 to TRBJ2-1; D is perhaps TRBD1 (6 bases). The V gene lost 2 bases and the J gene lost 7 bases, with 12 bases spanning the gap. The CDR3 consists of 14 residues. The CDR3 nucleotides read TGTGCCAGCAGTTTAAGGGGGTCTGGGAATGAGCAGTTCTTC. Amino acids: CASSLRGSGNEQFF.

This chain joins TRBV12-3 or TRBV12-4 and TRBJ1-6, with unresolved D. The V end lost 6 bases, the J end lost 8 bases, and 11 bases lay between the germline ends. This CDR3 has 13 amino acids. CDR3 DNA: TGTGCCAGCAGGCGGGTTGTAGATTCACCCCTCCACTTT. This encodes CASRRVVDSPLHF.

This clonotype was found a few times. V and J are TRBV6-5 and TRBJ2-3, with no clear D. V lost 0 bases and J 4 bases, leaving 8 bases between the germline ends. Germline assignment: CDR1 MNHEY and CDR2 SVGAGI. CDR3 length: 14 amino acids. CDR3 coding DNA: TGTGCCAGCAGTTACTCGATTCTGTCAGATACGCAGTATTTT. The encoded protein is CASSYSILSDTQYF.

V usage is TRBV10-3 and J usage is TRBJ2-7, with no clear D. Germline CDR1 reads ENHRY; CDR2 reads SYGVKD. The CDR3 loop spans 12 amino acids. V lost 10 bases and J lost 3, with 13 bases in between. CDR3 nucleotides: TGTGCCACGACCCCCTCTGGCTACGAGCAGTACTTC. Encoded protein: CATTPSGYEQYF.

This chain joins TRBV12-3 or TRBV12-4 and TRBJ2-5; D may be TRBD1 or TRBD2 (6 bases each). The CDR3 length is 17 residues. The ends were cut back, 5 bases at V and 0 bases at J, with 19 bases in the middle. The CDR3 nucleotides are TGTGCCAGCAGTCCCCGCGGGACAAGCGAGTACCAAGAGACCCAGTACTTC. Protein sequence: CASSPRGTSEYQETQYF.

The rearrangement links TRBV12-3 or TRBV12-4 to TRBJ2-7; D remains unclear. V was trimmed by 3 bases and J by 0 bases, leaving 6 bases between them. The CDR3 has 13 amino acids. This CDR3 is CASSFGNSYEQYF. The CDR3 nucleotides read TGTGCCAGCAGTTTTGGGAACTCCTACGAGCAGTACTTC.

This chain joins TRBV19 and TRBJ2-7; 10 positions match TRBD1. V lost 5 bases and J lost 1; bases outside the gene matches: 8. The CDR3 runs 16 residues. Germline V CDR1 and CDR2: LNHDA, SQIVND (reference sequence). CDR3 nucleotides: TGTGCCAGTAGTCCCCGGGGGGACAGGGGATCCTACGAGCAGTACTTC. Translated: CASSPRGDRGSYEQYF.

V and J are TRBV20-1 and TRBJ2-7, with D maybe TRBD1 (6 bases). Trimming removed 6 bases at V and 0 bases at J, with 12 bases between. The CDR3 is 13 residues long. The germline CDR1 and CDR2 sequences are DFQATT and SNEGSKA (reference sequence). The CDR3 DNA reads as TGCAGTGCCCATCGAGGGGGCTCCTACGAGCAGTACGTC. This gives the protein CSAHRGGSYEQYV.

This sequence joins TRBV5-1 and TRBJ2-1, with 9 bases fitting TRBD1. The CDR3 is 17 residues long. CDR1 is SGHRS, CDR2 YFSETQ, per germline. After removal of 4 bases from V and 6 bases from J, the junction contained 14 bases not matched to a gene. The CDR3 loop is CASSRGTGTGRFNEQFF. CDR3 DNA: TGCGCCAGCAGCCGCGGCACCGGGACAGGGCGATTCAATGAGCAGTTCTTC.